The 9 T cell receptor delta chains below all came from one sample that was sequenced in a study of γδ T cells in repeated Plasmodium falciparum infection. Vgamma9/Vdelta2+ and Vdelta2-negative gammadelta T cells were flow-sorted from PBMC for bulk sequencing. TCRdb processed the multiplex PCR reads again with the CATT caller. Among roughly 90,000 delta-chain clones listed, less than 1% were seen once. Input material: gamma-delta T cells from blood. The receptors were gathered from a pool of human donors (malaria-infected and uninfected, not separated).

The J gene went uncalled, whereas the V gene is TRDV2; TRDD3, the table's D call, lacks a check against the DNA. Germline V gene lookup returns CDR1 GEAIGNYY and CDR2 EKD. The CDR3 consists of 31 residues. The chain's CDR3 is CACGRSRRIRNSLAVEQHLLSQVSIGRIQHF. As DNA, the CDR3 is TGTGCCTGTGGGAGGTCCCGAAGAATAAGAAACTCTTTGGCAGTGGAACAACACTTGTTGTCACAGGTAAGTATCGGAAGAATACAACATTTC.

There are a few counts of this clone. Translating this DNA gives a protein that differs at residue 14 from the TCRdb one, which belongs to a much larger clone; a read error is likely, and the protein shown is this translation. The CDR3 sequence is CACDSPSLLGDTGPDKLIF. The CDR3 DNA sequence: TGTGCCTGTGACTCCCCGTCCCTACTGGGGGATACGGGGCCCGATAAACTCATCTTT. This chain joins TRDV2 and TRDJ1, with 13 nucleotides matching TRDD3. TCRdb lists no J gene, so it was determined here by aligning the DNA to germline. This CDR3 contains 19 residues. Germline V CDR1 and CDR2: GEAIGNYY, EKD. The trim removed 3 bases at V and 3 bases at J, leaving 15 bases unmatched.

To note about this clone: A far larger clone is only one base removed, so a read error is likely. Distinct nucleotide sequences in the sample also encode this CDR3. The chain uses TRDV2 and TRDJ3; possibly TRDD2 for D (6 bases). The J gene was not available in TCRdb and was assigned here by matching the DNA to germline segments. Germline V gene lookup returns CDR1 GEAIGNYY and CDR2 EKD. CDR3 length equals 24 residues. DNA of the CDR3: TGTGCCTGTGACACCGTCCTACGGTCGGGAGAAACAGATAGAAGCTCCTGGGACACCCGGCAGATGTTTTTC. It translates to CACDTVLRSGETDRSSWDTRQMFF.

This clone was counted many times. A far larger clone is off by one base, so a read error is likely. The same CDR3 arises from other DNA sequences in this sample as well. The genes are TRDV2 and TRDJ1, with TRDD3 matching over 10 bases. The J gene is not listed in TCRdb, so it was assigned here from a DNA match to germline. Trimming cost V 1 base and J 0 bases; bases outside gene matches: 16. Looked up from germline, CDR1 is GEAIGNYY and CDR2 is EKD. The CDR3 sequence is 20 residues long. The CDR3 DNA reads TGTGCCTGTGACACTGACCAAAACTGGGGGATCGAAGGGTACACCGATAAACTCATCTTT. As protein: CACDTDQNWGIEGYTDKLIF.

This clone was detected many times. The protein recorded in TCRdb matches a much larger clone and deviates from this DNA's translation at residue 14, suggesting a read error; the protein here is obtained by translating the DNA. The DNA for the CDR3 is TGTGCCTGTGACACCCTACTAGGGCCCTGGGACACCCGAAAGATGTTTTTC. It is translated as CACDTLLGPWDTRKMFF. The V gene is TRDV2, the J gene TRDJ3, with D tentatively TRDD3 (5 bases). The CDR3 consists of 17 residues. In germline, CDR1 is GEAIGNYY, CDR2 EKD.

The table lists this clone with many counts. The sample carries other DNA sequences with the same CDR3. The V and J genes are TRDV2 and TRDJ1; TRDD3 agrees at 13 bases. V dropped 3 bases and J dropped 0; count of bases not matched to a gene: 6. The CDR3 loop spans 17 amino acids. From germline, CDR1 is GEAIGNYY and CDR2 EKD. In nucleotides, the CDR3 is TGTGCCTGTGACGTACTGGGGGATACGCGGTACACCGATAAACTCATCTTT. Translation gives CACDVLGDTRYTDKLIF.

With regard to this clone: The protein TCRdb gives is from a much larger clone and does not agree with this DNA's translation at residue 11, likely a read error; the protein shown here comes from the DNA. The rearrangement uses TRDV1 and TRDJ1, with 9 bases identical to TRDD3. The J gene, missing from TCRdb, was assigned here through DNA to germline matching. Trimming cost V 4 bases and J 0 bases; bases outside gene matches: 24. Germline CDR1 and CDR2: TSWWSYY and QGS. The CDR3 is made up of 22 amino acids. The CDR3 sequence is CALGGRAPPNRGILFNTDKLIF. The CDR3 DNA reads as TGTGCTCTTGGGGGAAGAGCACCCCCTAACCGGGGGATACTCTTCAACACCGATAAACTCATCTTT.

The table lists this clone with a few counts. Only one base separates this from a far larger clonotype, so it likely reflects a read error. Within the sample, other DNA sequences also encode this same CDR3. The V gene corresponds to TRDV1; no J gene was called; the D segment call TRDD2 is taken from the table without a DNA check. The CDR3 runs to 18 residues. Per germline, CDR1 TSWWSYY and CDR2 QGS. The CDR3 nucleotides are TGTGCTCTTTCCCACTTCCTACAAAGACTCTATAACACCGATAAGCTCATCTTT. It encodes CALSHFLQRLYNTDKLIF.

This clone was observed many times. The chain employs TRDV2 and TRDJ3, with a tentative D call TRDD3 (5 bases). The germline CDR1 and CDR2 sequences are GEAIGNYY and EKD. V was pared by 1 base and J by 2 bases, with 17 bases between. This CDR3 region has 19 residues. Here the CDR3 DNA reads TGTGCCTGTGACACTCCTGGGACATCAGGGGCCTGGGACACCCGACAGATGTTTTTC. It yields the protein CACDTPGTSGAWDTRQMFF.